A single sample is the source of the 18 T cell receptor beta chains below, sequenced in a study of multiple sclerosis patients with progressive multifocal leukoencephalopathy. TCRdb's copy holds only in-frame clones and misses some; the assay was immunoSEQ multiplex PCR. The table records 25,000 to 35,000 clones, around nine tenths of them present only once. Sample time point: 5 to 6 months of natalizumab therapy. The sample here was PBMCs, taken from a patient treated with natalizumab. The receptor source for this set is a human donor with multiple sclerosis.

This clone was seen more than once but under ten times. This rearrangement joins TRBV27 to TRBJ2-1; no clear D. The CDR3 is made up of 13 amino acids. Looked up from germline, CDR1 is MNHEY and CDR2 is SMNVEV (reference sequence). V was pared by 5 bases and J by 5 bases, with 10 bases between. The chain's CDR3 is CASSLIRDNEQFF. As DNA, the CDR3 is TGTGCCAGCAGTCTTATTAGGGACAATGAGCAGTTCTTC.

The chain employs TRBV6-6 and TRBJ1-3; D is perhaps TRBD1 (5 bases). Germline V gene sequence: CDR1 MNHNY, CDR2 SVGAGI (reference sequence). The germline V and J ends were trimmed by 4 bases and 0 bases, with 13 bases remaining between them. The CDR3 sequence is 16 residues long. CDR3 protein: CASSWAGTSSGNTIYF. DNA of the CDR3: TGTGCCAGCAGTTGGGCAGGGACCAGCTCTGGAAACACCATATATTTT.

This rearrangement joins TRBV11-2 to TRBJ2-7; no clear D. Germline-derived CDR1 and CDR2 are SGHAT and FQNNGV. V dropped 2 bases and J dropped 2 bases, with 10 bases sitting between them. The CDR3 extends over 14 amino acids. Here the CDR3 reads CASSLSRYAYEQYF. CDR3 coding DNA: TGTGCCAGCAGCTTAAGCAGGTACGCCTACGAGCAGTACTTC.

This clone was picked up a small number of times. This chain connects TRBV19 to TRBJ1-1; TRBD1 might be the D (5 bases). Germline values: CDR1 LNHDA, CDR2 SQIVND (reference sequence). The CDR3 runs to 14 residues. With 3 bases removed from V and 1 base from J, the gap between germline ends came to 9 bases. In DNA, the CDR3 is TGTGCCAGTAGTATGGCCAGGGCGAACACTGAAGCTTTCTTT. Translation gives CASSMARANTEAFF. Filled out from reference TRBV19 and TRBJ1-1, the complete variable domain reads DGGITQSPKYLFRKEGQNVTLSCEQNLNHDAMYWYRQDPGQGLRLIYYSQIVNDFQKGDIAEGYSVSREKKESFPLTVTSAQKNPTAFYLCASSMARANTEAFFGQGTRLTVV.

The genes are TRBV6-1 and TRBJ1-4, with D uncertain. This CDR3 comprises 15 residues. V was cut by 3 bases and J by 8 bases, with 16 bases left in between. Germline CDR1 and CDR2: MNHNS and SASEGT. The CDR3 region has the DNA TGTGCCAGCAGTGATCTGAGCCCGCTCCGGGAAAAACTGTTTTTT. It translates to CASSDLSPLREKLFF.

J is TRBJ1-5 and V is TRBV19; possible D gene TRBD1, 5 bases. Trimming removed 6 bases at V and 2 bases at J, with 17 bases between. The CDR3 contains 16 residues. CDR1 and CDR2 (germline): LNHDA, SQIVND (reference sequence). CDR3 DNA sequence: TGTGCCAGTAGAAATAGCAAGGGAGGGGGCAATCAGCCCCAGCATTTT. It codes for CASRNSKGGGNQPQHF.

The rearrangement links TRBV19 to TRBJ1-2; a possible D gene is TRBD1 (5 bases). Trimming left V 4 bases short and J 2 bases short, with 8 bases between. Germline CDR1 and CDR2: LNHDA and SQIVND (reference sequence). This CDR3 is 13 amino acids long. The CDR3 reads CASSNSGNYGYTF. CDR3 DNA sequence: TGTGCCAGTAGTAACTCAGGGAACTATGGCTACACCTTC.

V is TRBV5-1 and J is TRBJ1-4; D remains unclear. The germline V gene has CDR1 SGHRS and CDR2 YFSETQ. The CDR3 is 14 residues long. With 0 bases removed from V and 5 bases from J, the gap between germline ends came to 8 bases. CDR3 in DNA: TGCGCCAGCAGCTTGGGTCGGGCAAATGAAAAACTGTTTTTT. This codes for CASSLGRANEKLFF.

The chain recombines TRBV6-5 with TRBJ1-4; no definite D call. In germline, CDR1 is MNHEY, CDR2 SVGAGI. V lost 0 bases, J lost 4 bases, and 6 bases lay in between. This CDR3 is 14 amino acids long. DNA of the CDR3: TGTGCCAGCAGTTACTCACAGCTTAATGAAAAACTGTTTTTT. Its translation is CASSYSQLNEKLFF.

The CDR3 bases are TGTGCCAGCAGCTTAGTGCCGCCCTCTGGGGCCAACGTCCTGACTTTC. Its translation is CASSLVPPSGANVLTF. The chain uses TRBV7-9 and TRBJ2-6; D is uncertain. Germline values: CDR1 SEHNR, CDR2 FQNEAQ (reference sequence). V lost 1 base, J lost 0 bases, and 7 bases lay in between. The CDR3 covers 16 residues. Together with reference TRBV7-9 and TRBJ2-6, the CDR3 gives the full variable domain: DTGVSQNPRHKITKRGQNVTFRCDPISEHNRLYWYRQTLGQGPEFLTYFQNEAQLEKSRLLSDRFSAERPKGSFSTLEIQRTEQGDSAMYLCASSLVPPSGANVLTFGAGSRLTVL.

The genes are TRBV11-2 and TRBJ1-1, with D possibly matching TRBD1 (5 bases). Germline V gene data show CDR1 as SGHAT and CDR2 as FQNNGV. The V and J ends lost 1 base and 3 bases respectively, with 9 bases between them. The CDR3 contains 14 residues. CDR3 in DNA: TGTGCCAGCAGCTTAGGTCGCAGGGACACTGAAGCTTTCTTT. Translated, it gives CASSLGRRDTEAFF.

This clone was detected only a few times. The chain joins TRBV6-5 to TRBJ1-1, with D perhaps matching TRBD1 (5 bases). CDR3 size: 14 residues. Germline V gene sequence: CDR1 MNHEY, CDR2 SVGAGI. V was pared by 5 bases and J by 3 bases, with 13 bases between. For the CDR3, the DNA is TGTGCCAGCAGTGCGGGGACTTTGGACACTGAAGCTTTCTTT. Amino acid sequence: CASSAGTLDTEAFF.

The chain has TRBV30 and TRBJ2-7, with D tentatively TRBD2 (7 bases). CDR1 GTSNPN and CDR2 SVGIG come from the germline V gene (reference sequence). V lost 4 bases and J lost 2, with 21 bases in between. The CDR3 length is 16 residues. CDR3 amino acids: CAWIPGGGRRTYEQYF. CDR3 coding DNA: TGTGCCTGGATCCCCGGGGGCGGGAGACGGACCTACGAGCAGTACTTC.

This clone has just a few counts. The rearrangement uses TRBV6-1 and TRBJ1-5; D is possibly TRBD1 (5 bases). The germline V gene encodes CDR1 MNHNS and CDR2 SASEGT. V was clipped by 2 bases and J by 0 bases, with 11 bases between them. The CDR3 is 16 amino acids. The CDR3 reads CASSERGVASNQPQHF. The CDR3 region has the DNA TGTGCCAGCAGTGAACGGGGGGTGGCTAGCAATCAGCCCCAGCATTTT.

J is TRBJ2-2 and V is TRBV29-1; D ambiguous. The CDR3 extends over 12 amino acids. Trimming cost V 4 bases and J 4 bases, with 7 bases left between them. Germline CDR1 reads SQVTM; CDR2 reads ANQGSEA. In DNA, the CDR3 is TGCAGCGTTGTTTGGGGCACCGGGGAGCTGTTTTTT. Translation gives CSVVWGTGELFF.

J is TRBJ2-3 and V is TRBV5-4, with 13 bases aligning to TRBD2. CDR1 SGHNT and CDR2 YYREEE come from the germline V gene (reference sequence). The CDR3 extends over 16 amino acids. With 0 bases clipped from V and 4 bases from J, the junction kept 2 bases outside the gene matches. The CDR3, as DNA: TGTGCCAGCAGCTTGGGACTAGCGGGAGGATCAGATACGCAGTATTTT. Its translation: CASSLGLAGGSDTQYF.

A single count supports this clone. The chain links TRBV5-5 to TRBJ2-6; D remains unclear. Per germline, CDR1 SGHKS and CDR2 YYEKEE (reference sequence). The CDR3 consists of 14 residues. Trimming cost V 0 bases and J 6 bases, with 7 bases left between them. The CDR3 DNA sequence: TGTGCCAGCAGCTTGGAGTCGGTGGCCAACGTCCTGACTTTC. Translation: CASSLESVANVLTF.

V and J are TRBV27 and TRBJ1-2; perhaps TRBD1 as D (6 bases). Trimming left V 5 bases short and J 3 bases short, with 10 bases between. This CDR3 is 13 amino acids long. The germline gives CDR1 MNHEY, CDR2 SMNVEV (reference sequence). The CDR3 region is CASSPTGYYGYTF. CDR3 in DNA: TGTGCCAGCAGTCCGACAGGATACTATGGCTACACCTTC.